This T cell receptor beta chain was recorded in a study of shared clonotypes between healthy human individuals (dated by TCRdb to 2018 to 2021). Context from the whole study: A couple of women and a few men aged 18 to 49 years were included in the cohort. For each donor, three plates each were used for CD4 naive and CD4 memory, two plates were used for CD8 naive, and one plate was used for CD8 memory. The study deeply sequenced blood TCR repertoires of 5 or 6 healthy adults to estimate repertoire size and the extent of clonotype sharing between individuals. To increase sequencing depth and limit assay-specific biases, TCR repertoire library preparation and sequencing were carried out by different laboratories using diverse techniques. Each donor's leukapheresis produced roughly between roughly 0.9 and 9 billion PBMCs. The research as a whole found: Incomplete sequencing was indicated by rarefaction of sorted-subset datasets, despite the large sequencing depth. Clonotypes shared by all four sorted-subset donors showed higher generation probabilities than non-shared clonotypes. The small number of donors limited the genetic and exposure-history diversity represented. Only blood was sampled, and tissue TCR repertoires likely differ from those in blood. When several donors were compared, the shared fraction of clonotypes was around 5% for naive CD4, about 4% for naive CD8, more than 2% for memory CD4, and around 0.37% for memory CD8. Estimated clonotype richness was generally larger for naive than for memory subsets. Pairwise subsampling indicated that sequencing depth was expected to affect the degree of clonotype sharing among donors.

Using the deep immunoSEQ assay, TCR CDR3 regions were amplified from genomic DNA by multiplex PCR. For each cell subset, the extracted genomic DNA was distributed evenly across all wells of several immunoSEQ 96-well plates, and each plate served as one replicate. Each replicate PCR for sorted subsets received about 220 ng genomic DNA, equal to tens of thousands of T cell genomes. Purified libraries were measured with a Qubit 3.0 fluorometer, size-checked on a Bioanalyzer 2100, and measured again with the KAPA Library Quantification kit. Every immunoSEQ 96-well plate was sequenced on a separate single-read 150-cycle Illumina NextSeq 550 flow cell. From the authors' description of their analysis: Because the immunoSEQ output held only junctional sequences and lacked quality scores, the filtering could not match the filtering applied to full-length reads. Sequences were annotated with PyIR, a Python wrapper for IgBLAST v1.9, using IMGT germline references to assign V/J genes and CDR3. Any read was removed if the V/J assignment was weak (E-value above 1e-6), the CDR3 was missing, or the read contained stop codons, out-of-frame junctions, or ambiguous translated residues. V3J clonotypes were defined as sequences sharing the same inferred V gene, J gene, and CDR3 amino acid sequence. Percentage overlap between repertoires was calculated by dividing the number of shared unique clonotypes by the size of the smaller repertoire. Three approaches were used to assess repertoire richness: RTK rarefaction, the Chao1 estimator, and Recon v2.1 estimates of unobserved clonotypes. For all TCRbeta clonotypes obtained by the gDNA method from a handful of donors, generation probabilities were computed with OLGA. The source is immuneACCESS, and TCRdb retained only in-frame sequences with V and J called. Part of the clones is not carried over; for the studies checked, unresolved V genes explain less than half of this, and the remainder is unexplained. V and J calls and clone size are those listed in that table; D and trimming were worked out from the DNA. This sample lists roughly 770,000 clones; around 96% were detected once. The top ten constitute under 0.3% of the sample.

To note about this clone: It lacks a known antigen. Base qualities were left out, and no much larger clone turns up one base away.

From its cysteine to its phenylalanine, the CDR3 spans 16 amino acids. Of all the DNA, just the CDR3 is kept, 48 bases in frame from base 1. Unmatched junction bases come to 7, with V trimmed by 4 bases and J by 7 bases. The CDR1 and CDR2 encoded by the germline V gene are SGDLS and YYNGEE. CD8 naive samples were CD45RO-negative cells positively selected for CCR7, giving a CD45RA+CCR7+ population that excluded TemRA cells. Healthy HIV-negative adults with no recently reported acute infections or vaccinations were included as donors. All donors were Caucasian adults living in Nashville, Tennessee, USA. Blood was collected by leukapheresis, and PBMCs were isolated by Ficoll-Histopaque density gradient centrifugation and then cryopreserved in liquid nitrogen vapor phase. Analytical flow cytometry was used to check the purity and quantity of every magnetically sorted T cell population. Genomic DNA was isolated from each sorted fraction and quantified by UV absorbance on a Nanodrop 2000c.

The sequence derives from a man aged 25-45 years in good health. This sequence uses TRBV9 and TRBJ2-1, with TRBD2 identical over 14 junction bases. The source material was naive CD8+ T cells sorted from blood. The sample's cell subset or site, from its label and the paper: CD45RA+CCR7+. The bases are TGTGCCAGCAGCCCTAGGACTAGCGGGAGGATAAATGAGCAGTTCTTC. Translation gives CASSPRTSGRINEQFF.